This is a list of T cell receptor beta chains from one sample in a study of shared clonotypes between healthy human individuals. The assay was immunoSEQ multiplex PCR, and TCRdb's table has in-frame clones only and misses some. The data contain 2 million to 3 million clones, more than 85% of them singletons. Material: naive CD4+ T cells from PBMCs. The source of these receptors is a man between 18 and 35 years old in good health. Some clones in this sample may be carry-over from other donors' samples. The conserved cysteine and the conserved F or W are not part of the CDR3 here. Fields, in order: clone size, V gene, J gene, CDR3 protein. Not all rows give a size; the values are once, few, many and, for expanded clones, a class.

once,TRBV19,TRBJ1-1,ASSVYRELYTEAF
once,TRBV4-1,TRBJ2-3,ASSQDPAGYGTDTQY
-,TRBV7-8,TRBJ2-1,ASSPLGGEQF
-,TRBV11-1,TRBJ1-1,ASSLELAGEDTEAF
-,TRBV28,TRBJ1-5,ASSTYSNQPQH
-,TRBV2,TRBJ1-3,ASKRQGDSGNTIY
-,TRBV5-5,TRBJ2-7,ASSVTGTSGPYEQY
once,TRBV19,TRBJ1-5,ASSIEASNQPQH
-,TRBV6-1,TRBJ2-1,ASSVVGLAPNEQF
-,TRBV4-1,TRBJ1-2,ASSHTVVDGYT
few,TRBV6-1,TRBJ1-1,ASRDMIAEAF
-,TRBV7-3,TRBJ2-3,ASSPTGYSTDTQY
-,TRBV11-2,TRBJ2-3,ASSLRVLAADTQY
-,TRBV27,TRBJ2-4,ASSRTGEGTKNIQY
-,TRBV4-1,TRBJ2-7,ASSPLEASYEQY
-,TRBV27,TRBJ2-5,ASSLRQGAEETQY
-,TRBV29-1,TRBJ2-1,SVNRGLEQF
-,TRBV2,TRBJ2-3,ASSEVVRGTDTQY
-,TRBV28,TRBJ1-5,ASSGPRRPSSNQPQH
-,TRBV5-1,TRBJ2-2,ASSPGIMAGELF
-,TRBV28,TRBJ1-1,ASSPPRDGTEAF
-,TRBV9,TRBJ2-2,ASSGPSLSAPNTGELF
-,TRBV11-2,TRBJ2-7,ASSPRGYEQY
-,TRBV15,TRBJ2-1,ATSRDGRGYNEQF
-,TRBV28,TRBJ2-1,ASSYPRSARTEQF
-,TRBV18,TRBJ1-2,ASSTLGRNYT
-,TRBV6-4,TRBJ2-7,ASTGLYYPKGRPYEQY
-,TRBV29-1,TRBJ1-2,SVRRGDYGYT
-,TRBV2,TRBJ2-3,ASSGQGTDTQY
-,TRBV5-1,TRBJ2-7,ASSPGLAGELKQY
-,TRBV18,TRBJ2-7,ASSPGSRGYEQY
-,TRBV15,TRBJ2-1,ATSRDLEAREQF
once,TRBV2,TRBJ2-7,ASSGLAGGSYEQY
-,TRBV7-2,TRBJ2-1,ASSLHRDGHEQF
-,TRBV28,TRBJ1-2,ASSLRVYGYT
-,TRBV9,TRBJ2-1,ASSEAPYNEQF
-,TRBV5-1,TRBJ2-5,ASSLGETSGSPETQY
-,TRBV7-6,TRBJ2-7,ASSLTRDPYYEQY
-,TRBV25-1,TRBJ2-7,ATTGQESSYEQY
-,TRBV29-1,TRBJ2-1,SVVWRLAGNEQF
once,TRBV5-1,TRBJ2-3,ASSSKTSGRTDTQY
-,TRBV27,TRBJ1-1,ASRADKHLEAF
once,TRBV7-9,TRBJ2-3,ASSPHSGDTQY
-,TRBV29-1,TRBJ1-3,SVDTGNTIY
-,TRBV5-1,TRBJ1-6,ASSPGTGNSPLH
-,TRBV10-1,TRBJ2-2,ASSGSHPYTNTGELF
-,TRBV9,TRBJ1-1,ASSENVGQGEAF